This T cell receptor (beta chain) was profiled in a study of PD-1 and CTLA-4 blockade in melanoma. This CDR3 has 13 amino acids. V dropped 4 bases and J dropped 6 bases, with 12 bases sitting between them. Germline V gene data show CDR1 as SEHNR and CDR2 as FQNEAQ (reference sequence). Method: immunoSEQ multiplex PCR; TCRdb's copy keeps in-frame clones and lacks some. The table lists tens of thousands of clones, 80% to 95% of them singletons. This material consisted of CD8+ T cells from peripheral blood, taken from a patient given anti-PD-1 treatment. V and J are TRBV7-9 and TRBJ1-1, with a possible D match to TRBD1 (5 bases). The receptor was derived from a human donor with melanoma. CDR3 sequence: CASSSGRGAEAFF. CDR3 sequence (DNA): TGTGCCAGCAGCTCGGGACGGGGGGCTGAAGCTTTCTTT.